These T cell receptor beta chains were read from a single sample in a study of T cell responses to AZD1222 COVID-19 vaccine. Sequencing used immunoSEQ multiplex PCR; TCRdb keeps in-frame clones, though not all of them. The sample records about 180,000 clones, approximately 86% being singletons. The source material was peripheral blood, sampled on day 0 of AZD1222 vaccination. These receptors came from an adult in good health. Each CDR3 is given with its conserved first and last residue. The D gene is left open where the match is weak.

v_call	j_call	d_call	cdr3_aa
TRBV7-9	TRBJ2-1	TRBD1	CASSLAGTAPFF
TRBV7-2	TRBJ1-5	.	CASSLGRNNQPQHF
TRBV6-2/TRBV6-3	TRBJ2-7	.	CASSSAFSYEQYF
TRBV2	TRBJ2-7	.	CASSERWQYSYEQYF
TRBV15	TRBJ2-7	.	CATSRDSWGSYEQYF
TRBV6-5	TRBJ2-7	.	CASSYAAGPTLEQYF
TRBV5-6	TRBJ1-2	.	CASSLASFYGYTF
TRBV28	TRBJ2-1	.	CASIGGPYNEQFF
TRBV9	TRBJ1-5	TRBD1	CASSPTGDFSQPQHF
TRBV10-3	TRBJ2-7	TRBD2	CAISTDTGRGVNEQYF
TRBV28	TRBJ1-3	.	CASSKGYGTTGNTIYF
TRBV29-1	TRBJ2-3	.	CSENRDSTDTQYF
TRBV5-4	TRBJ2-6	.	CASHQAGANVLTF
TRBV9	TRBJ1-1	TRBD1	CASSVGDRTNTEAFF
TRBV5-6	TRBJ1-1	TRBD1	CASSLDSTGATEAFF
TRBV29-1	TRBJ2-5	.	CSTFRGQETQYF
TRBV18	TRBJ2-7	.	CASSLDSYEQYF
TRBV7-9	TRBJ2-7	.	CASRDHEQYF
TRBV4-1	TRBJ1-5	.	CASSQAQGSGNQPQHF
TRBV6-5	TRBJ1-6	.	CASRGDGLHSPLHF
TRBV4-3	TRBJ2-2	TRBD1	CASRPGTGHTGELFF
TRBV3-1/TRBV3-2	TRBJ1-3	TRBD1	CASSQDRTGDSGNTIYF
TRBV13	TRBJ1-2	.	CASSVGTVYGYTF
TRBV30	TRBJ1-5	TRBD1	CALGQGGNQPQHF
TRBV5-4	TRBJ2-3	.	CASSLKGPSTDTQYF
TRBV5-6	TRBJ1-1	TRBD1	CASSLGTGRSNTEAFF
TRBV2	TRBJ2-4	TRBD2	CASSEGLAGGGSLAKNIQYF
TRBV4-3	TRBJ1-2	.	CASSQDPANYGYTF
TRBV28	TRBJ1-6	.	CASRDTAYNSPLHF
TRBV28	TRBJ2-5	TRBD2	CASSSLAGGVEETQYF
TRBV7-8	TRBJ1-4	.	CASSLATGTNEKLFF
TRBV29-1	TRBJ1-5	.	CSAGGSNQPQHF
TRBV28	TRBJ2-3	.	CASSPTRAFSADTQYF
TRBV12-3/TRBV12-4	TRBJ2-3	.	CASSPPGRDTQYF
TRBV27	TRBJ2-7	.	CASSAAYEQYF